These T cell receptor beta chains were read from a single sample in a study of cytomegalovirus exposure and HLA in healthy donors. The data were produced by immunoSEQ multiplex PCR, yet TCRdb's version contains in-frame clones alone and is incomplete. The sample records 100,000 to 150,000 clones, 65% to 75% being singletons. The sequencing sample was made of PBMCs. The receptors here all came from a woman in her forties or fifties in good health and CMV-seropositive. CDR3s include the opening cysteine and the closing phenylalanine or tryptophan. A D gene is named only where the DNA matches it firmly. Some rows mark clone size as missing; the rest say once, few, many or name a class of expanded clone.

>TRBJ2-3|TRBV5-1|-|TRBD2
CASTSGGASDTQYF
TGCGCCAGCACCAGCGGGGGGGCCTCAGATACGCAGTATTTT
>TRBJ1-1|TRBV23-1|few|-
CASSQSNLGGIEDTEAFF
TGCGCCAGCAGTCAATCGAATCTCGGGGGTATTGAAGACACTGAAGCTTTCTTT
>TRBJ2-7|TRBV2|-|-
CASSRDKTYEQYF
TGTGCCAGCAGTCGGGACAAAACCTACGAGCAGTACTTC
>TRBJ1-2|TRBV6-5|few|-
CASSYSTVTAWGYTF
TGTGCCAGCAGTTACTCGACAGTCACTGCTTGGGGCTACACCTTC
>TRBJ1-2|TRBV5-4|many|TRBD1
CASSGKYRGNYGYTF
TGTGCCAGCAGCGGAAAATACAGGGGGAACTATGGCTACACCTTC
>TRBJ1-6|TRBV6-5|few|TRBD1
CASRARQGSPLHF
TGTGCCAGCAGGGCAAGACAGGGTTCACCCCTCCACTTT
>TRBJ2-7|TRBV6-1|once|TRBD1
CASSDQGALGEQYF
TGTGCCAGCAGTGATCAGGGGGCGCTCGGGGAGCAGTACTTC
>TRBJ1-1|TRBV2|-|-
CASSESGGEAFF
TGTGCCAGCAGTGAATCTGGCGGTGAAGCTTTCTTT
>TRBJ2-7|TRBV2|-|TRBD1
CASSRDSSTYEQYF
TGTGCCAGCAGTCGGGACAGCAGCACCTACGAGCAGTACTTC
>TRBJ2-1|TRBV28|-|TRBD2
CASSMTSGGALNEQFF
TGTGCCAGCAGTATGACTAGCGGGGGGGCTCTGAATGAGCAGTTCTTC
>TRBJ2-3|TRBV5-1|-|-
CASSPLQGHSTDTQYF
TGCGCCAGCAGCCCACTCCAGGGACATTCCACAGATACGCAGTATTTT
>TRBJ1-2|TRBV7-2|-|-
CASSGTGRGGYTF
TGTGCCAGCAGCGGCACAGGGCGTGGCGGCTACACCTTC
>TRBJ2-5|TRBV5-1|-|TRBD2
CASSPGTSGGTGETQYF
TGCGCCAGCAGCCCCGGGACTAGCGGGGGGACAGGGGAGACCCAGTACTTC
>TRBJ2-7|TRBV4-1|once|-
CASSPGTSTYEQYF
TGCGCCAGCAGCCCCGGGACAAGTACCTACGAGCAGTACTTC
>TRBJ2-5|TRBV7-2|-|TRBD2
CASSSRRGSGGSGTQYF
TGTGCCAGCAGCTCCCGCCGGGGGAGCGGGGGATCGGGGACCCAGTACTTC
>TRBJ1-2|TRBV29-1|once|-
CSVAGDLRNGYTF
TGCAGCGTCGCCGGGGATCTGAGGAATGGCTACACCTTC
>TRBJ2-7|TRBV7-8|medium-sized|TRBD1
CASSSQGVRYEQYF
TGTGCCAGCAGTTCGCAGGGGGTAAGGTACGAGCAGTACTTC
>TRBJ1-3|TRBV7-8|-|TRBD1
CASSPRQGLAGNTIYF
TGTGCCAGCAGCCCCCGACAGGGATTAGCTGGAAACACCATATATTTT
>TRBJ2-5|TRBV5-1|-|-
CASSLLGEASQYF
TGCGCCAGCAGCTTGCTAGGGGAGGCATCCCAGTACTTC
>TRBJ2-1|TRBV5-1|few|-
CASSLGPEQFF
TGCGCCAGCAGCTTGGGTCCAGAGCAGTTCTTC
>TRBJ2-7|TRBV4-3|-|-
CASSQAGGSFEQYF
TGCGCCAGCAGCCAAGCGGGGGGCTCTTTCGAGCAGTACTTC
>TRBJ1-3|TRBV6-1|-|-
CASSEASRFIGNTIYF
TGTGCCAGCAGTGAAGCTAGCAGATTCATCGGAAACACCATATATTTT
>TRBJ2-3|TRBV7-2|-|-
CASSLPGSTDTQYF
TGTGCCAGCAGCCTACCAGGGAGCACAGATACGCAGTATTTT
>TRBJ2-3|TRBV5-4|-|-
CASSLDSGASTDTQYF
TGTGCCAGCAGCTTGGATTCAGGGGCTAGCACAGATACGCAGTATTTT
>TRBJ2-2|TRBV19|-|-
CASSMSRTSFNTGELFF
TGTGCCAGTAGTATGAGCAGGACATCCTTCAACACCGGGGAGCTGTTTTTT
>TRBJ1-5|TRBV10-2|-|-
CASSDALEVQPQHF
TGCGCCAGCAGTGATGCCTTAGAGGTTCAGCCCCAGCATTTT
>TRBJ2-7|TRBV5-1|-|TRBD2
CASSGGLAGRYEQYF
TGCGCCAGCAGCGGAGGACTAGCGGGGCGCTACGAGCAGTACTTC
>TRBJ2-4|TRBV5-6|-|-
CASSFRGLKNIQYF
TGTGCCAGCAGTTTTAGAGGACTCAAAAACATTCAGTACTTC
>TRBJ2-2|TRBV18|-|TRBD2
CASSLRLAGGPNTGELFF
TGTGCCAGCTCACTCAGACTAGCGGGGGGACCGAACACCGGGGAGCTGTTTTTT
>TRBJ1-2|TRBV6-5|-|TRBD1
CASRGQYYGYTF
TGTGCCAGCAGGGGACAGTACTATGGCTACACCTTC
>TRBJ1-2|TRBV27|-|TRBD1
CASSPRTGIIYGYTF
TGTGCCAGCAGTCCCCGGACAGGGATAATCTATGGCTACACCTTC
>TRBJ2-7|TRBV5-1|-|TRBD1
CASSFGQGGYEQYF
TGCGCCAGCAGCTTCGGACAGGGGGGATACGAGCAGTACTTC
>TRBJ1-1|TRBV29-1|once|-
CSVGQRGNSEAFF
TGCAGCGTTGGGCAGAGGGGGAACTCTGAAGCTTTCTTT
>TRBJ2-7|TRBV9|-|-
CASSGITGPEQYF
TGTGCCAGCAGCGGGATCACAGGGCCCGAGCAGTACTTC
>TRBJ2-2|TRBV2|once|TRBD1
CASSETGGFANTGELFF
TGTGCCAGCAGTGAAACAGGGGGTTTTGCGAACACCGGGGAGCTGTTTTTT
>TRBJ2-1|TRBV14|-|-
CASSQVSEAGEQFF
TGTGCCAGCAGCCAAGTAAGTGAGGCCGGGGAGCAGTTCTTC
>TRBJ1-2|TRBV5-4|once|TRBD1
CASSLSTGVIYGYTF
TGTGCCAGCAGCTTGAGCACAGGGGTTATCTATGGCTACACCTTC
>TRBJ1-2|TRBV6-6|-|-
CASSYSVVGERYGYTF
TGTGCCAGCAGTTACTCGGTAGTAGGGGAACGGTATGGCTACACCTTC
>TRBJ2-2|TRBV7-2|-|TRBD1
CASSLNPPDRARTGELFF
TGTGCCAGCAGCTTAAATCCCCCGGACAGGGCGCGCACCGGGGAGCTGTTTTTT
>TRBJ2-7|TRBV5-6|-|TRBD1
CASSPLTRGSSYEQYF
TGCGCCAGCAGTCCTCTAACCAGGGGGAGCTCCTACGAGCAGTACTTC
>TRBJ1-5|TRBV4-3|-|-
CASSQEPPGGSNQPQHF
TGCGCCAGCAGCCAAGAACCCCCGGGAGGGAGCAATCAGCCCCAGCATTTT
>TRBJ2-7|TRBV7-6|-|TRBD1
CASSLGQGATYEQYF
TGTGCCAGCAGCTTAGGGCAGGGGGCGACCTACGAGCAGTACTTC
>TRBJ1-3|TRBV11-2|-|-
CASRSEKSGNTIYF
TGTGCCAGCAGGAGCGAGAAATCTGGAAACACCATATATTTT
>TRBJ1-2|TRBV5-4|-|-
CASSLEQEYGYTF
TGTGCCAGCAGCTTGGAACAGGAATATGGCTACACCTTC
>TRBJ2-5|TRBV11-1|-|-
CASSSSLLTQYF
TGTGCCAGCAGCTCTTCCCTTTTAACCCAGTACTTC
>TRBJ1-3|TRBV12-5|-|-
CASALDWGNTIYF
TGTGCTAGTGCCTTAGACTGGGGAAACACCATATATTTT
>TRBJ1-5|TRBV9|once|-
CASSVGGHLDYSNQPQHF
TGTGCCAGCAGCGTAGGCGGACACCTGGATTATAGCAATCAGCCCCAGCATTTT
>TRBJ1-1|TRBV5-1|-|-
CASSLQGSTEAFF
TGCGCCAGCAGCTTGCAGGGTTCCACTGAAGCTTTCTTT
>TRBJ1-1|TRBV4-1|-|-
CASSQHLQVDTEAFF
TGCGCCAGCAGCCAACATCTCCAGGTCGATACTGAAGCTTTCTTT
>TRBJ2-2|TRBV19|-|TRBD1
CASSVSGGNGELFF
TGTGCCAGTTCTGTATCAGGGGGCAACGGGGAGCTGTTTTTT
>TRBJ2-5|TRBV19|-|-
CASSMGQMQETQYF
TGTGCCAGTAGTATGGGACAAATGCAAGAGACCCAGTACTTC
>TRBJ2-7|TRBV5-1|-|TRBD1
CASSSQTGGYEQYF
TGCGCCAGCAGCAGCCAGACAGGGGGGTACGAGCAGTACTTC